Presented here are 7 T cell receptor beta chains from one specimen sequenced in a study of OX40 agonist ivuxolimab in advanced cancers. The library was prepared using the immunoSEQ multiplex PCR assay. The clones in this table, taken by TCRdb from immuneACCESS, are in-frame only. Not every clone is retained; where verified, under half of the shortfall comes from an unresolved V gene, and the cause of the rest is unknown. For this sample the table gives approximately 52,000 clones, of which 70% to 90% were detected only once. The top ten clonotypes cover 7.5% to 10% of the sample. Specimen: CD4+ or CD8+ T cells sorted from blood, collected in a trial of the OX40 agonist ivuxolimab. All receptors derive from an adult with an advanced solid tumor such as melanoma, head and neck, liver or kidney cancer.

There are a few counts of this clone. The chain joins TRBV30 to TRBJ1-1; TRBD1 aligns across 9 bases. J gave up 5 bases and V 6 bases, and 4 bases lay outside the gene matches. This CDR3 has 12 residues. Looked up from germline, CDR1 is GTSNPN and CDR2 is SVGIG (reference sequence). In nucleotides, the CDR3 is TGTGCCTGCGGGACAGGGAGAACTGAAGCTTTCTTT. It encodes CACGTGRTEAFF.

CDR3: CASSSGQTYNEQFF. As DNA, the CDR3 is TGTGCCAGCAGTTCGGGACAGACTTACAATGAGCAGTTCTTC. This rearrangement joins TRBV6-5 to TRBJ2-1, with 7 positions matching TRBD1. J lost 4 bases, V lost 4 bases, and 4 bases had no gene match. This CDR3 region has 14 residues. The germline gives CDR1 MNHEY, CDR2 SVGAGI.

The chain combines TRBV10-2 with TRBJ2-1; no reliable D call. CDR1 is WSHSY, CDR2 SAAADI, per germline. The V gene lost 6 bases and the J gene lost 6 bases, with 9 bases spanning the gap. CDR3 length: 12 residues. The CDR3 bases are TGCGCCAGCAGCCACCGGGCCAATGAGCAGTTCTTC. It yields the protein CASSHRANEQFF.

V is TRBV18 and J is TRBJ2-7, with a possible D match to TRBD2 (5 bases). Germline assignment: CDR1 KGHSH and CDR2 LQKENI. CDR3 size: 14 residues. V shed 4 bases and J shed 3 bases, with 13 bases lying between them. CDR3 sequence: CASSRAARDYEQYF. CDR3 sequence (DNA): TGTGCCAGCTCACGTGCGGCGAGGGACTACGAGCAGTACTTC.

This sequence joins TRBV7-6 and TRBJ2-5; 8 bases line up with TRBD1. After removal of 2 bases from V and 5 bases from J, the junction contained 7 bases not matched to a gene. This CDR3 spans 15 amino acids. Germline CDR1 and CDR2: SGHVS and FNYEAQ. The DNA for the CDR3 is TGTGCCAGCAGCTTAAGCCAGGGGGCGCAGGAGACCCAGTACTTC. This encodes CASSLSQGAQETQYF. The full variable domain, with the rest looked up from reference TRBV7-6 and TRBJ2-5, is GAGVSQSPRYKVTKRGQDVALRCDPISGHVSLYWYRQALGQGPEFLTYFNYEAQQDKSGLPNDRFSAERPEGSISTLTIQRTEQRDSAMYRCASSLSQGAQETQYFGPGTRLLVL.

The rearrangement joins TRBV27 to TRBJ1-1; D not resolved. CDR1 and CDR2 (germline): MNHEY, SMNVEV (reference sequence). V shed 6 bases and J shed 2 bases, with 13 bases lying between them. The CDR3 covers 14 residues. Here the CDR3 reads CASSPQTENTEAFF. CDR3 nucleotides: TGTGCCAGCAGCCCTCAGACGGAAAACACTGAAGCTTTCTTT.

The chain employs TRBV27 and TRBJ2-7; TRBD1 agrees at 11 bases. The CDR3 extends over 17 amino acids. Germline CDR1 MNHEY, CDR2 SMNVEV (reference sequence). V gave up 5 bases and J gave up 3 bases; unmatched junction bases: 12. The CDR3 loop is CASSLNNRGTGGYEQYF. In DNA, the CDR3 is TGTGCCAGCAGTCTCAACAACCGCGGGACAGGGGGCTACGAGCAGTACTTC.